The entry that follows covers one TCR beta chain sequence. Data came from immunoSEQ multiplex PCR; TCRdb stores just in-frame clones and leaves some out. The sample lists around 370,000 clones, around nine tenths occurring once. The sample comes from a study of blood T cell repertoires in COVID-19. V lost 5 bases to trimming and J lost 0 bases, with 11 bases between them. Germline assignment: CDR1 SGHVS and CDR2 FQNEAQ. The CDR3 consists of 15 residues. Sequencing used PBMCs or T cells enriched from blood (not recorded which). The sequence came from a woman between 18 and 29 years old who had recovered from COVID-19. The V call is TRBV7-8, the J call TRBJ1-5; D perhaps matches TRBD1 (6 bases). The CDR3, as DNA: TGTGCCAGCAGCGGGGGACATGTTAGCAATCAGCCCCAGCATTTT. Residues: CASSGGHVSNQPQHF.